The clone carrying this TCR beta chain was found many times. The data originate from a study of Graves' ophthalmopathy and Graves' hyperthyroidism. V was shortened by 2 bases and J by 2 bases, with 22 bases between the two germline ends. The CDR3 has 18 amino acids. Per the germline V gene, CDR1 is SQVTM and CDR2 is ANQGSEA. Beta-chain TCR CDR3 regions were amplified from RNA transcripts. The first-round RT-PCR employed HTBI primers together with the Qiagen OneStep RT-PCR kit. A multiplex PCR was then performed as the second round. TCRdb reprocessed the multiplex PCR reads via MiXCR and lists one record per CDR3 protein. The repertoire holds almost 750,000 distinct CDR3 sequences, with approximately 40% as singletons.

This TCR was recovered from an adult man with Graves' ophthalmopathy. V is TRBV29-1 and J is TRBJ1-5; D not certain. Sample: peripheral blood. The chain's CDR3 is CSVEHFVGKGKGNQPQHF. CDR3 bases: TGCAGCGTTGAACATTTCGTAGGGAAGGGTAAGGGCAATCAGCCCCAGCATTTT.